What follows describes a single T cell receptor (beta chain). This clone was observed a few times. The specificity of this receptor is unknown. No clone much larger than this one lies a single base away; base qualities are absent. The cohort comprised 710 or so healthy bone marrow donors. Cohort members were all nominally healthy when sampled, although unrecorded immune exposures were likely present. The donor tested CMV seronegative and was one of the 352 seronegative cohort members. A peripheral blood sample was provided by each donor, and peripheral blood mononuclear cells were used for TCR beta sequencing. Genomic DNA extraction from the blood cell samples was performed with the Qiagen DNeasy Blood Extraction Kit. The record originates from a study of cytomegalovirus exposure and HLA in healthy donors (dated by TCRdb to 2016 to 2017). Turning to the overall study: An earlier analysis of approximately 590 of the donors reported about 250 Gb of sequence data and 117 million unique TCR beta sequences from about 179 million T cells. An early release covering some 640 HLA-typed donors comprised approximately 300 gigabases of sequencing data and approximately 80 million unique TCR sequences. The genetic ancestry cluster associated with self-reported Caucasian donors included roughly 84% of the approximately 400 genotyped donors. The study was designed to test whether signatures of past pathogen exposure could be identified by cataloging public T cell receptors. Using immunosequencing, the study profiled T cell repertoires from about 650 subjects and related those repertoires to cytomegalovirus serostatus. Along with the approximately 700-subject first cohort, a separate validation cohort of over 90 different subjects was used. To predict cytomegalovirus infection status, the study brought together high-throughput TCR immunosequencing, statistical association of individual TCRs with disease status, and machine learning. A later analysis re-analyzed previously published TCR beta repertoires from approximately 670 donors and added high-resolution HLA genotyping to study TCR occurrence patterns. In the later analysis, no new phenotypic data were used to find candidate immune exposures; instead, reliance was placed on TCR beta sequences and their occurrence across donors. An earlier analysis of roughly 580 of the donors used high-throughput TCR beta sequencing to judge whether each TCR beta V gene segment behaved as functional or pseudogenic. Donor age, sex, ethnicity and CMV serostatus were compiled alongside the repertoire data. A later genetic analysis took genome-wide SNP genotypes for 398 of the 666 donors and used that subset as a discovery cohort. All discovery cohort repertoires had been generated on a single sequencing platform. HLA typing included class I and class II loci at four-digit resolution. The number of donors typed differed by locus, with roughly 620-630 for A, B, C, DRB1 and DQB1, around 560 for DQA1, over 600 for DPA1, and approximately 470 for DPB1. A handful of DR-DQ haplotypes were handled as single units for association and clustering because linkage in the cohort was strong. Among 300 to 500 genotyped donors of the cohort, an average of approximately 220,000 unique TCR beta nucleotide sequences was sequenced per donor, of which roughly 17% were non-productive. What the study reported, not specific to this receptor: CMV serostatus was the only immune exposure information available for the cohort. Compared with equally common non-associated chains, HLA-associated TCR beta chains in a later analysis were more clonally expanded and had lower generation probabilities. When HLA alleles, especially DR and DQ, strongly co-occurred, TCR associations were difficult to assign to individual alleles. The study gave a list of about 150 TCR beta chains associated with cytomegalovirus. A later genetic analysis associated a missense DCLRE1C variant with V-gene and J-gene trimming of TCR beta chains, and an independent cohort replicated the association. A further reported finding was that TCR beta sequences accurately predicted the HLA-A and HLA-B alleles for most subjects in the first cohort. Roughly uniform sequencing depth across donors was assumed in presence/absence analyses, although this assumption may not hold. A group of highly shared sequence variants was considered likely to be a technical artifact of the sequencing pipeline. According to the authors, the approach could potentially be generalized to other disease states and immunological phenotypes. Because HLA typing was missing for some donors at each locus, association tests included only the typed subset. Because the 87-base-pair reads could not distinguish some IMGT-functional V segments, including TRBV6-2 and TRBV6-3, those segments were excluded. The classifier was reported to diagnose cytomegalovirus status with high specificity and sensitivity in both the original and validation cohorts. Correlated functional status among segregating V segments might be attributable to linkage disequilibrium, but an unknown experimental factor could not be ruled out. A later analysis found that most CMV-associated TCR beta chains appeared HLA-restricted, with HLA associations seemingly driven largely by CMV exposure. Broadly in line with IMGT annotations, most TCR beta V segments showed up in productive rearrangements about 90% or about 30% of the time in an earlier analysis of several hundred of the donors. In a later analysis, several top co-occurrence clusters were reported to appear linked to parvovirus B19, influenza, CMV and Epstein-Barr virus. At a false discovery rate of 0.05, a later analysis linked 15,000 to 20,000 TCR beta sequences to specific HLA alleles. The earlier analysis of about 600 of the donors excluded over 15 rarely observed V segments, including chromosome 9 orphons, because counts were too low. Most TCR sequences were seen in very few donors, while some public TCRs were found in many individuals. According to a later genetic analysis, donors in an Asian-associated ancestry cluster had fewer N-insertions in productive TCRs than the approximately 690-donor mean. Three of the identified cytomegalovirus-associated TCR beta chains were confirmed in vitro to be specific for cytomegalovirus antigens. In this cohort, only TCR beta chains were sequenced, and detectable features were limited by the absence of alpha or paired-chain data. A later analysis found that TCR association rates varied across HLA loci, with DRB1 alleles showing the most associated TCRs and HLA-C alleles the fewest.

The CDR3 holds 14 amino acids from the cysteine to the valine. Of all the DNA, just the CDR3 is kept, 42 bases in frame from base 1. The method behind the library was the immunoSEQ multiplex PCR assay. The multiplex PCR relied on a mix of 60 forward primers for TCR Vbeta segments and 13 reverse primers for TCR Jbeta segments. Amplification of the CDR3 region of rearranged TCR beta genes was performed with a multiplex PCR assay on genomic DNA. The Illumina HiSeq System was used to sequence the amplified TCR beta libraries as 87-base-pair reads. From the authors' description of their analysis: A later analysis tallied roughly 80 million unique TCR beta chains across the 550 to 850 repertoires, and approximately 12 million of those chains were shared by two or more donors. To remove PCR and sequencing errors, raw reads were error-corrected and collapsed into unique sequences using a nearest-neighbor algorithm that merged closely related sequences. CDR3 sequences were aligned to IMGT reference sequences to assign V, D and J gene segments. Each retained sequence needed at least a six-nucleotide match to both a V gene segment and a J gene segment. A rearrangement was called productive if the CDR3 had no stop codons and remained in frame with V and J, and every other rearrangement was called non-productive. Following IMGT convention, CDR3 was defined as the stretch from the second conserved V-encoded cysteine up to the conserved J-encoded phenylalanine. The earlier analysis of around 640 of the donors excluded sequences that lacked an unambiguous match to a single V gene segment. In an earlier analysis of 500 to 750 of the donors, V segments were called functional above 56.7% productive rearrangements and were called segregating when the between-donor standard deviation exceeded 5%. A statistical classification framework was developed to diagnose cytomegalovirus status using the catalog of TCR beta chain sequences. In a later analysis, TCR nucleotide sequences were compared against IMGT/GENE-DB human TR gene sequences so that V and J genes could be assigned. A later analysis assigned CDR3 sequences and most-parsimonious VDJ recombination scenarios with the TCRdist pipeline. A later analysis defined each TCR beta chain by its CDR3 amino acid sequence plus V-gene family, and excluded reads lacking a unique V-gene family. To address suspected cross-contamination and a sequencing artifact, a later analysis removed approximately 600 highly shared, low-generation-probability nucleotide sequences. In a later analysis, a clonal expansion index was calculated for each public chain from normalized within-repertoire ranks of inferred template counts. A later analysis computed generation probabilities with a VDJ recombination model fitted to out-of-frame rearrangements, and checked the results against IGoR. In a later analysis, TCR-TCR, TCR-HLA and TCR-CMV co-occurrence was scored with hypergeometric tests, and a repertoire-size bias correction was applied to TCR pairs. A later analysis estimated false discovery rates by permuting HLA or CMV assignments 20 times. A later analysis grouped co-occurring TCRs with DBSCAN, adding TCRdist sequence similarity when clustering within HLA-allele-positive subsets. Repertoires with fewer than 30,000 or more than 120,000 public chains, plus five repertoires with anomalous nucleotide sharing, were excluded from co-occurrence clustering. TCRdb took this table from immuneACCESS and kept in-frame rearrangements with V and J called. Such tables lack part of the clones; where checked against another copy, unresolved V genes explain under half of the gap, and the rest is unexplained. The D gene and trimming were derived from the DNA, and the V and J assignments and clone size from that table. The sample table records roughly 140,000 clones; 70% of these occur just once. Together, the top ten hold 1.5% to 2% of the sample.

The V and J segments used are TRBV21-1 and TRBJ2-7; the table's D call, TRBD2, has no DNA check behind it. TRBV21-1 has pseudogene status. This TCR was recovered from a woman between 25 and 40 years old in good health and CMV-seronegative. Sample: PBMCs. The bases are TGTGCCAGCATCTTGACTAGCGGAAGCTACGAGCAGTACGTC. This is translated as CASILTSGSYEQYV.